A single sample gave rise to the 21 T cell receptor beta chains below, sequenced in a study of shared clonotypes between healthy human individuals. Naive CD8 populations comprised CD45RO-negative cells positively selected for CCR7, excluding terminally differentiated effector memory CD45RA+ cells. TCRdb's table, derived via immunoSEQ multiplex PCR, lists solely in-frame clones and lacks some. There are about 2 million clones in the sample; approximately 95% occur only once, and 1.2% lies in the top ten. The sequenced sample was naive CD8+ T cells sorted from blood. These receptors all stem from a man between 18 and 29 years old in good health.

V is TRBV4-1 and J is TRBJ2-7, with 8 bases identical to TRBD2. The V gene's germline CDR1 is MGHRA and CDR2 YSYEKL. The CDR3 is 15 amino acids. The V and J ends lost 4 bases and 0 bases, in that order; junction bases with no gene match: 5. The CDR3 reads CASSPKRGSSYEQYF. The CDR3 DNA follows: TGCGCCAGCAGCCCCAAGCGGGGGAGCTCCTACGAGCAGTACTTC.

The chain joins TRBV5-6 to TRBJ2-7; D may match TRBD1 or TRBD2 (6 bases each). Trimming shortened V by 3 bases and J by 2 bases, and 15 bases separated the two germline ends. This CDR3 contains 15 residues. CDR1 and CDR2 from the germline V gene are SGHDT and YYEEEE. Here the CDR3 DNA reads TGTGCCAGCAGCTGGGGGGACATGATTCCCTACGAGCAGTACTTC. As protein: CASSWGDMIPYEQYF.

The J gene is TRBJ2-1, the V gene TRBV7-9; TRBD2 aligns across 9 bases. CDR1 is SEHNR, CDR2 FQNEAQ, per germline (reference sequence). The V and J ends lost 5 bases and 7 bases, in that order; junction bases with no gene match: 15. The CDR3 has 17 residues. DNA for the CDR3: TGTGCCAGCAGCATTCCATTGGGTAGCGGGGGTCGTAATGAGCAGTTCTTC. This encodes CASSIPLGSGGRNEQFF.

This clone was picked up one time. The CDR3 sequence: CASSYYGTGGYEQYF. The CDR3 bases are TGTGCCAGCAGCTACTACGGGACAGGAGGCTACGAGCAGTACTTC. This chain connects TRBV7-2 to TRBJ2-7; 8 nucleotides line up with TRBD1. This CDR3 is built from 15 residues. Germline lookup yields CDR1 SGHTA and CDR2 FQGNSA. V lost 4 bases and J lost 3; bases outside the gene matches: 8.

V usage is TRBV7-9 and J usage is TRBJ1-5; D not certain. In germline, CDR1 is SEHNR, CDR2 FQNEAQ (reference sequence). The ends were cut back, 4 bases at V and 5 bases at J, with 12 bases in the middle. The CDR3 has 14 residues. CDR3 protein: CASSSSVTYQPQHF. CDR3 coding DNA: TGTGCCAGCAGCTCCTCAGTGACCTATCAGCCCCAGCATTTT.

This clone was counted a single time. The chain is built from TRBV14 and TRBJ2-1; 10 bases agree with TRBD1. Germline-derived CDR1 and CDR2 are SGHDN and FVKESK. This CDR3 region has 17 residues. V shed 1 base and J 5 bases; nucleotides not matched to a gene: 8. The CDR3 region is CASSQGEWTGGHNEQFF. CDR3 nucleotide sequence: TGTGCCAGCAGCCAAGGGGAGTGGACAGGGGGTCACAATGAGCAGTTCTTC. The full variable domain, completed using reference TRBV14 and TRBJ2-1, is EAGVTQFPSHSVIEKGQTVTLRCDPISGHDNLYWYRRVMGKEIKFLLHFVKESKQDESGMPNNRFLAERTGGTYSTLKVQPAELEDSGVYFCASSQGEWTGGHNEQFFGPGTRLTVL.

The V gene is TRBV13, the J gene TRBJ2-7, with D perhaps TRBD1 or TRBD2 (5 bases each). V lost 5 bases, J lost 1 base, and 15 bases lay in between. CDR1 is PRHDT and CDR2 is FYEKMQ in the germline V gene (reference sequence). This CDR3 has 15 residues. The chain's CDR3 is CASSPIRDGSYEQYF. For the CDR3, the DNA is TGTGCCAGCAGCCCGATCCGGGACGGGTCCTACGAGCAGTACTTC.

This chain links TRBV5-1 with TRBJ2-7; D unresolved. Trimming removed 1 base from V and 6 bases from J, with 11 bases in between. This CDR3 has 13 residues. Germline lookup yields CDR1 SGHRS and CDR2 YFSETQ. CDR3 coding DNA: TGCGCCAGCAGCTTGAGTGGCAGGCCCGAGCAGTACTTC. This codes for CASSLSGRPEQYF.

This CDR3 reads CASSLDLAGNTGELFF. The CDR3 DNA reads TGTGCCAGCAGCTTGGACCTAGCGGGGAACACCGGGGAGCTGTTTTTT. The chain uses TRBV5-6 and TRBJ2-2; TRBD2 matches 8 bases. The CDR3 loop spans 16 amino acids. Germline V CDR1 and CDR2: SGHDT, YYEEEE. V dropped 0 bases and J dropped 1; count of bases not matched to a gene: 2.

This clone is a singleton in its sample. The chain carries TRBV27 and TRBJ2-1; D is unresolved. The V and J ends lost 5 bases and 3 bases respectively, with 8 bases between them. Germline V gene lookup returns CDR1 MNHEY and CDR2 SMNVEV (reference sequence). This CDR3 has 13 residues. CDR3 region: CASSLGFYNEQFF. CDR3 coding DNA: TGTGCCAGCAGTCTCGGCTTCTACAATGAGCAGTTCTTC.

The rearrangement links TRBV4-1 to TRBJ2-5, with D perhaps given as TRBD1 or TRBD2 (5 bases each). Trimming removed 0 bases at V and 5 bases at J, with 10 bases between. The CDR3 has 14 residues. Per germline, CDR1 MGHRA and CDR2 YSYEKL. The CDR3 region is CASSQDRGYETQYF. In DNA, the CDR3 is TGCGCCAGCAGCCAAGACCGGGGCTATGAGACCCAGTACTTC.

The chain couples TRBV10-3 to TRBJ2-4, with no clear D. The CDR3 totals 18 residues. Germline CDR1 is ENHRY and CDR2 is SYGVKD. V was shortened by 1 base and J by 0 bases, with 16 bases between the two germline ends. In DNA form, the CDR3 reads TGTGCCATCAGTGAGTTCTATCCCGGACGGCTAGCCAAAAACATTCAGTACTTC. Translation gives CAISEFYPGRLAKNIQYF.

The V gene is TRBV11-2, the J gene TRBJ2-7; TRBD1 matches at 7 bases. V lost 1 base to trimming and J lost 6 bases; unmatched junction nucleotides: 9. Germline CDR1 SGHAT, CDR2 FQNNGV. This CDR3 is built from 15 residues. CDR3 in amino acids: CASSLVRQGPLEQYF. CDR3 DNA sequence: TGTGCCAGCAGCTTAGTCCGACAGGGCCCCCTCGAGCAGTACTTC.

The rearrangement uses TRBV28 and TRBJ1-2, with a tentative D call TRBD1 (6 bases). CDR3 length: 12 amino acids. Germline V gene data show CDR1 as MDHEN and CDR2 as SYDVKM. With 6 bases removed from V and 3 bases from J, the gap between germline ends came to 8 bases. The CDR3 sequence: CASRQGDYGYTF. CDR3 in DNA: TGTGCCAGCAGACAGGGCGACTATGGCTACACCTTC.

About this clone: This same CDR3 is encoded by further DNA sequences in the sample. The rearrangement uses TRBV6-5 and TRBJ1-1; D is unresolved. CDR3 size: 13 residues. V shed 2 bases and J shed 3 bases, with 7 bases lying between them. The V gene's germline CDR1 is MNHEY and CDR2 SVGAGI. CDR3 region: CASSYGWDTEAFF. The DNA of the CDR3 is TGTGCCAGCAGTTACGGGTGGGACACTGAAGCTTTCTTT.

The rearrangement uses TRBV11-1 and TRBJ2-4; no clear D. The CDR3 length is 13 residues. Trimming took 1 base from V and 8 from J, leaving 9 bases between them. Germline assignment: CDR1 SGHAT and CDR2 FQDESV (reference sequence). CDR3 sequence (DNA): TGTGCCAGCAGCTTAGTTTCAGTAGACATTCAGTACTTC. Translating gives CASSLVSVDIQYF.

The J gene is TRBJ2-3, the V gene TRBV11-1; TRBD2 agrees at 7 bases. The CDR3 consists of 15 residues. Per the germline V gene, CDR1 is SGHAT and CDR2 is FQDESV (reference sequence). Unmatched junction bases numbered 4, after V lost 0 bases and J lost 4 bases. The CDR3 is CASSLAGGLSDTQYF. The DNA of the CDR3 is TGTGCCAGCAGCTTAGCGGGGGGGTTGTCAGATACGCAGTATTTT.

With respect to this clone: The sample holds other DNA sequences that translate to the same CDR3. The genes are TRBV29-1 and TRBJ2-7, with TRBD1 identical over 11 bases. The CDR3 contains 14 residues. V shed 3 bases, J shed 4 bases, and the junction held 5 bases outside the gene matches. Germline CDR1 is SQVTM and CDR2 is ANQGSEA. This chain's CDR3 is CSVEGGDRGYEQYF. CDR3 bases: TGCAGCGTTGAGGGAGGGGACAGGGGGTACGAGCAGTACTTC.

V gene TRBV15 combines with J gene TRBJ2-7, with D possibly called TRBD1 or TRBD2 (5 bases each). This CDR3 spans 14 amino acids. In germline, CDR1 is LNHNV, CDR2 YYDKDF (reference sequence). The V end was cut by 5 bases, the J end by 0 bases, with 11 bases between. In DNA form, the CDR3 reads TGTGCCACCAGCTCCCGGGACGGCTCCTACGAGCAGTACTTC. This codes for CATSSRDGSYEQYF.

The chain employs TRBV20-1 and TRBJ2-2, with D maybe TRBD1 (5 bases). Germline CDR1 DFQATT, CDR2 SNEGSKA (reference sequence). CDR3 length: 11 amino acids. The germline V and J ends were trimmed by 7 bases and 6 bases, with 9 bases remaining between them. CDR3 protein: CSGLGPGELFF. CDR3 nucleotide sequence: TGCAGTGGACTGGGGCCCGGGGAGCTGTTTTTT.

The gene calls are TRBV30 and TRBJ1-1; no definite D call. Trimming removed 2 bases at V and 1 base at J, with 14 bases between. The germline gives CDR1 GTSNPN, CDR2 SVGIG (reference sequence). The CDR3 has 15 amino acids. The CDR3 bases are TGTGCCTGGAGTCAGCCCGAGACCTCGAACACTGAAGCTTTCTTT. It translates to CAWSQPETSNTEAFF. Full variable domain (rest looked up from reference TRBV30 and TRBJ1-1): SQTIHQWPATLVQPVGSPLSLECTVEGTSNPNLYWYRQAAGRGLQLLFYSVGIGQISSEVPQNLSASRPQDRQFILSSKKLLLSDSGFYLCAWSQPETSNTEAFFGQGTRLTVV.